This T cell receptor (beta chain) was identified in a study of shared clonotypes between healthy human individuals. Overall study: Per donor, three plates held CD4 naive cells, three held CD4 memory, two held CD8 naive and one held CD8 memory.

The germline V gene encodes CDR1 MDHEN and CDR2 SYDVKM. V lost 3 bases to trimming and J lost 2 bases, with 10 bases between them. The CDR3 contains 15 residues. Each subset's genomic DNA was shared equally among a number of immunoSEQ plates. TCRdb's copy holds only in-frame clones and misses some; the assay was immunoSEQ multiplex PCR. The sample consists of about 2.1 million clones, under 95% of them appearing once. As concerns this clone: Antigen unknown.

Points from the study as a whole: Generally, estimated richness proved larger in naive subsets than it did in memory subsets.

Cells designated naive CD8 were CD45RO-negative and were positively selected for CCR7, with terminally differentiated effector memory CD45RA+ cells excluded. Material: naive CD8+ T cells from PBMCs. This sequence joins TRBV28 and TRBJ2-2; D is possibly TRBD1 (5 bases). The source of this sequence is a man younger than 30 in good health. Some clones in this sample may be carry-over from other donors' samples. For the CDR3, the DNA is TGTGCCAGCAGTTTGAGGACACATAACACCGGGGAGCTGTTTTTT. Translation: CASSLRTHNTGELFF. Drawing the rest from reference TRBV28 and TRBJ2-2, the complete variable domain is DVKVTQSSRYLVKRTGEKVFLECVQDMDHENMFWYRQDPGLGLRLIYFSYDVKMKEKGDIPEGYSVSREKKERFSLILESASTNQTSMYLCASSLRTHNTGELFFGEGSRLTVL.